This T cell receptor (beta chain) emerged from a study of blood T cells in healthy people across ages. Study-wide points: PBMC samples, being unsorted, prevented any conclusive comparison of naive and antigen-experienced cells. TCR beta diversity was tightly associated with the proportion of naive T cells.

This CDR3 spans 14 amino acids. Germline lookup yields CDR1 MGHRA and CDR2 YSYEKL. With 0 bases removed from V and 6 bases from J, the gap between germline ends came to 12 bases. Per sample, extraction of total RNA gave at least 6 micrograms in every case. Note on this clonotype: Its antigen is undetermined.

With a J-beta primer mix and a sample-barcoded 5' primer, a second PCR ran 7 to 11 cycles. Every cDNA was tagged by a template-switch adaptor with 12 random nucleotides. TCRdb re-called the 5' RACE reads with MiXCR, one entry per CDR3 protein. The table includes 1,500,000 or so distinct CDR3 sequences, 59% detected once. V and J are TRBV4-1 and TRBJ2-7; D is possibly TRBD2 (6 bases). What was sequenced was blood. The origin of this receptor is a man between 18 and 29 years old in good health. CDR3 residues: CASSQEWGVGEQYF. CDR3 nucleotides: TGCGCCAGCAGCCAAGAGTGGGGGGTAGGCGAGCAGTACTTC.